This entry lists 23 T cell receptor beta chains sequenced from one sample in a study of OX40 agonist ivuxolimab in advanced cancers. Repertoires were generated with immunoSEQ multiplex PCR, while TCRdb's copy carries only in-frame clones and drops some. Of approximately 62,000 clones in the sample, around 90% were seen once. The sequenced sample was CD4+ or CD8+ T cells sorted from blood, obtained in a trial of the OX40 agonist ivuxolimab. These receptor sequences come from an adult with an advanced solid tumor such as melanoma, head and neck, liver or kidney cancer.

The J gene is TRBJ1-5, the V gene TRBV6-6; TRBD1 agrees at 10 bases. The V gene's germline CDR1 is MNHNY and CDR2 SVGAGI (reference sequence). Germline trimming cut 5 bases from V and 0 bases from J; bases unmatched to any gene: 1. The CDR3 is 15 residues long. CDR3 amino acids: CASSRQGASNQPQHF. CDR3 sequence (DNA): TGTGCCAGCAGTAGACAGGGGGCTAGCAATCAGCCCCAGCATTTT.

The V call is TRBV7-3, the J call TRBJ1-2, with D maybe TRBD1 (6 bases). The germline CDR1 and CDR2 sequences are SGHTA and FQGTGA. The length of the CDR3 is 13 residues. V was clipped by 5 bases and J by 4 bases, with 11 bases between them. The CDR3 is CASSPGVGYGYTF. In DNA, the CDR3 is TGTGCCAGCAGCCCAGGGGTGGGCTATGGCTACACCTTC.

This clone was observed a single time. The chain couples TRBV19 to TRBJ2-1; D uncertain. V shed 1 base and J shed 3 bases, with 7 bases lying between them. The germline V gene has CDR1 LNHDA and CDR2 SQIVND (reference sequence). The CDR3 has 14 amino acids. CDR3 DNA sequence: TGTGCCAGTAGTATAGGGGGTCACTACAATGAGCAGTTCTTC. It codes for CASSIGGHYNEQFF.

The CDR3 DNA follows: TGTGCCAGCAGGGGGGTAGGAACTGAAGCTTTCTTT. This encodes CASRGVGTEAFF. The rearrangement uses TRBV6-5 and TRBJ1-1, with TRBD1 as a possible D gene (5 bases). With 6 bases removed from V and 5 bases from J, the gap between germline ends came to 10 bases. Germline CDR1 MNHEY, CDR2 SVGAGI. This CDR3 has 12 residues.

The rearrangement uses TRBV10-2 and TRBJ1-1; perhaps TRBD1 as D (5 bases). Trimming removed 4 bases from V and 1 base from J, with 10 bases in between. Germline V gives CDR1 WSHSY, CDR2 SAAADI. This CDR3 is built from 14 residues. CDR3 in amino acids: CASSGQIQNTEAFF. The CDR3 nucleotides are TGCGCCAGCAGTGGACAGATTCAGAACACTGAAGCTTTCTTT.

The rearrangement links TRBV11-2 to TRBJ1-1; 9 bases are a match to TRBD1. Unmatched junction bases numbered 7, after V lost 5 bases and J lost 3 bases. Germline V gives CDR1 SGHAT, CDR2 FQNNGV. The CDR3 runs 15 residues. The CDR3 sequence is CASSIPTGGDTEAFF. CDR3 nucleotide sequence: TGTGCCAGCAGCATTCCGACAGGGGGGGACACTGAAGCTTTCTTT.

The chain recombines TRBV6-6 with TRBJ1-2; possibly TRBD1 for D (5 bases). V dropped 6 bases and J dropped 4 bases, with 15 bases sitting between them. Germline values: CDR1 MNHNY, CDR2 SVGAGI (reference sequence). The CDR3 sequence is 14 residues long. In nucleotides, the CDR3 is TGTGCCAGCAGGGAAACAGGAAGCTTCTATGGCTACACCTTC. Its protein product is CASRETGSFYGYTF.

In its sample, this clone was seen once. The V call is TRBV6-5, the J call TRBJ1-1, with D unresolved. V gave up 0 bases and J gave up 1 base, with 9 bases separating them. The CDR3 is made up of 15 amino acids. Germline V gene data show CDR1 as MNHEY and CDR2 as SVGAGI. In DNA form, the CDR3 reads TGTGCCAGCAGTTACTCGGGCAGGTCGAACACTGAAGCTTTCTTT. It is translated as CASSYSGRSNTEAFF.

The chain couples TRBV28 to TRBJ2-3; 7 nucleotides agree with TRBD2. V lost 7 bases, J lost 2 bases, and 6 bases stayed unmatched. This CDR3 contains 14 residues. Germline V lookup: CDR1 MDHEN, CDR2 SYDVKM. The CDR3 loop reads CASNLAEYTDTQYF. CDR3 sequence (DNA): TGTGCCAGCAACCTAGCGGAATACACAGATACGCAGTATTTT. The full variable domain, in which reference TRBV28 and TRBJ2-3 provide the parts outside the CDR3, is DVKVTQSSRYLVKRTGEKVFLECVQDMDHENMFWYRQDPGLGLRLIYFSYDVKMKEKGDIPEGYSVSREKKERFSLILESASTNQTSMYLCASNLAEYTDTQYFGPGTRLTVL.

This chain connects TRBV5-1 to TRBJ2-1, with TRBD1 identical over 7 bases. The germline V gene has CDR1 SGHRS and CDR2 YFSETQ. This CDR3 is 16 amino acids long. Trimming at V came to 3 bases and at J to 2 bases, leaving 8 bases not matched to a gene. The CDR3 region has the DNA TGCGCCAGCAGCTGGCAGGGGGTCACTGCCTACAATGAGCAGTTCTTC. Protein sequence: CASSWQGVTAYNEQFF.

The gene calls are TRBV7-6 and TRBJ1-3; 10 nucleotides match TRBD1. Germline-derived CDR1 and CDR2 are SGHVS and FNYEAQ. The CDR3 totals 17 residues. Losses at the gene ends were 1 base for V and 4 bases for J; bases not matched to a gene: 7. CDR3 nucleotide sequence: TGTGCCAGCAGCTTAGGCACCGGGACAGGGGCAGGAAACACCATATATTTT. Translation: CASSLGTGTGAGNTIYF.

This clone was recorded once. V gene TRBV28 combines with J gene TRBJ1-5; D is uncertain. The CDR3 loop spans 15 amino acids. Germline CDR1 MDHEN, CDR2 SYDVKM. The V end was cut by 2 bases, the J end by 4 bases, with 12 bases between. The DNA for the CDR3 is TGTGCCAGCAGTTTAACTTCAGGCCGAAATCAGCCCCAGCATTTT. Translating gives CASSLTSGRNQPQHF.

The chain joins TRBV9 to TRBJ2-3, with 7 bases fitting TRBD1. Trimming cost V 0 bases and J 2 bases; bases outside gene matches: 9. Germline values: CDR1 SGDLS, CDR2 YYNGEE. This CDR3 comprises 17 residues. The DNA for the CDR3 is TGTGCCAGCAGCGTAGAGGGAACAGGGGTCCACACAGATACGCAGTATTTT. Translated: CASSVEGTGVHTDTQYF. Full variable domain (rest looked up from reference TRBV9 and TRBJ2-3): DSGVTQTPKHLITATGQRVTLRCSPRSGDLSVYWYQQSLDQGLQFLIQYYNGEERAKGNILERFSAQQFPDLHSELNLSSLELGDSALYFCASSVEGTGVHTDTQYFGPGTRLTVL.

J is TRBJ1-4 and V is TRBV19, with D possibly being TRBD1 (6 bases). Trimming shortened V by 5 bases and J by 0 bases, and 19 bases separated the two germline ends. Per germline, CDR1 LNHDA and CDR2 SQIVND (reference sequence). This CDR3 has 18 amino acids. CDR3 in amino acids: CASSPGRWGPTTNEKLFF. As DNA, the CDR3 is TGTGCCAGTAGTCCCGGCCGATGGGGGCCAACAACTAATGAAAAACTGTTTTTT.

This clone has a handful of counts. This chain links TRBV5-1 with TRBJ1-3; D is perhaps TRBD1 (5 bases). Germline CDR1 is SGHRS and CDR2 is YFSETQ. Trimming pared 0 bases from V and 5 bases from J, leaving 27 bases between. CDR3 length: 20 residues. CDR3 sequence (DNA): TGCGCCAGCAGCTTGGATGGGTTGGAGGGGTCGGGGTCTCGGAGAAACACCATATATTTT. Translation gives CASSLDGLEGSGSRRNTIYF.

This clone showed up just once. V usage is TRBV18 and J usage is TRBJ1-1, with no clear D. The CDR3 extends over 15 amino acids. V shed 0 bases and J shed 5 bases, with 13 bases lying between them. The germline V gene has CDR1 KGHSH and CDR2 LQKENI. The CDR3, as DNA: TGTGCCAGCTCACCACCGGGTGGAAGAGGGACTGAAGCTTTCTTT. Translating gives CASSPPGGRGTEAFF.

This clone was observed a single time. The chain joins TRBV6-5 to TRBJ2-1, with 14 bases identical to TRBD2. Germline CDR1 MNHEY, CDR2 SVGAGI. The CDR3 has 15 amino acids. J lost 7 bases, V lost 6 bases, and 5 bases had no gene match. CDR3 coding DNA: TGTGCCAGCAGAGGACTAGCGGGGGGTTATAATGAGCAGTTCTTC. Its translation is CASRGLAGGYNEQFF.

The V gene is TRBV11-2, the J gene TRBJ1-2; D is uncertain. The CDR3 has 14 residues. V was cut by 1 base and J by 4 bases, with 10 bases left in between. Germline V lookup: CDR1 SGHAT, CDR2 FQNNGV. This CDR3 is CASSLAEQSYGYTF. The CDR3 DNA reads TGTGCCAGCAGCTTAGCAGAACAGAGCTATGGCTACACCTTC.

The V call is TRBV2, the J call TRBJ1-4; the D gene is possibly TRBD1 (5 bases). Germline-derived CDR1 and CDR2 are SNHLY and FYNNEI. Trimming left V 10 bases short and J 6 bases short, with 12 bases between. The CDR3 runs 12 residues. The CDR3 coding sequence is TGTGCCACGTCGGGGGACGATGAAAAACTGTTTTTT. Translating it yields CATSGDDEKLFF.

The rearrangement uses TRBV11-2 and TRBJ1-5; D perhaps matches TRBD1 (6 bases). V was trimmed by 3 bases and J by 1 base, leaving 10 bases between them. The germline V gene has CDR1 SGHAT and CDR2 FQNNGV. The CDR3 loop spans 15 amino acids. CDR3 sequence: CASSFATGSNQPQHF. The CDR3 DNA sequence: TGTGCCAGCAGCTTTGCTACAGGGAGCAATCAGCCCCAGCATTTT. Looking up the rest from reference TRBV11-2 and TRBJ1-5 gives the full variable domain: EAGVAQSPRYKIIEKRQSVAFWCNPISGHATLYWYQQILGQGPKLLIQFQNNGVVDDSQLPKDRFSAERLKGVDSTLKIQPAKLEDSAVYLCASSFATGSNQPQHFGDGTRLSIL.

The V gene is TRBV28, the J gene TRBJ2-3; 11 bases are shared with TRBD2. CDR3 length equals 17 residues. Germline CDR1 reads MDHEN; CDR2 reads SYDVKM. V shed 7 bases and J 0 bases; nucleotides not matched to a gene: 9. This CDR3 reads CASKGLAGGRSTDTQYF. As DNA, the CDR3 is TGTGCCAGCAAAGGGCTAGCGGGGGGCCGGAGCACAGATACGCAGTATTTT.

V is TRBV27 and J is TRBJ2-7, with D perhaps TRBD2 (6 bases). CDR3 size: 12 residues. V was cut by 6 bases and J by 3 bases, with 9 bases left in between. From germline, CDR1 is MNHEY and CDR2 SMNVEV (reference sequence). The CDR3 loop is CASRTRFYEQYF. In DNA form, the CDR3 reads TGTGCCAGCAGGACTAGGTTCTACGAGCAGTACTTC.

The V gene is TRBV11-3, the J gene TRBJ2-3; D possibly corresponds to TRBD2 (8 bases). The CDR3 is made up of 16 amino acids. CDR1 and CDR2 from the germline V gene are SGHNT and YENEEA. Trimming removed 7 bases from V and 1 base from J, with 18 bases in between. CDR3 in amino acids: CASTSGTAGGTDTQYF. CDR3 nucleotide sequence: TGTGCCAGCACCTCCGGGACAGCGGGGGGCACAGATACGCAGTATTTT.